Shown below are 12 T cell receptor beta chains from a single sample sequenced in a study of cytomegalovirus exposure and HLA in healthy donors. The PCR contained 60 Vbeta and 13 Jbeta primers. Sequencing used immunoSEQ multiplex PCR; TCRdb keeps in-frame clones, though not all of them. The profile shows fewer than 120,000 clones, around 85% of them singletons. Material for sequencing was PBMCs. The source is a man in his thirties or forties in good health and CMV-seropositive.

V is TRBV18 and J is TRBJ1-5; TRBD1 matches 7 bases. This CDR3 comprises 16 residues. V trimming: 2 bases; J trimming: 7 bases; junction bases outside the gene matches: 11. Germline V gives CDR1 KGHSH, CDR2 LQKENI. In DNA form, the CDR3 reads TGTGCCAGCTCACCATCCAGGCAGGGGGTCTTGCAGCCCCAGCATTTT. It yields the protein CASSPSRQGVLQPQHF.

The rearrangement joins TRBV28 to TRBJ2-1, with D possibly being TRBD2 (5 bases). Germline lookup yields CDR1 MDHEN and CDR2 SYDVKM. Trimming took 9 bases from V and 1 from J, leaving 19 bases between them. This CDR3 is 16 amino acids long. CDR3 in amino acids: CASLAEADGSYNEQFF. The CDR3, as DNA: TGTGCCAGTCTAGCCGAGGCAGACGGATCCTACAATGAGCAGTTCTTC. Filled out from reference TRBV28 and TRBJ2-1, the complete variable domain reads DVKVTQSSRYLVKRTGEKVFLECVQDMDHENMFWYRQDPGLGLRLIYFSYDVKMKEKGDIPEGYSVSREKKERFSLILESASTNQTSMYLCASLAEADGSYNEQFFGPGTRLTVL.

This sequence joins TRBV10-2 and TRBJ1-2; 8 nucleotides match TRBD1. The CDR3 consists of 14 residues. CDR1 and CDR2 (germline): WSHSY, SAAADI. V lost 8 bases and J lost 5; bases outside the gene matches: 10. For the CDR3, the DNA is TGCGCCAGCGGCCCGCAGGGGGCATTTTATGGCTACACCTTC. This gives the protein CASGPQGAFYGYTF.

The gene calls are TRBV7-8 and TRBJ2-3; TRBD2 aligns across 10 bases. This CDR3 has 16 amino acids. Germline CDR1 reads SGHVS; CDR2 reads FQNEAQ. The junction had 6 bases not matched to a gene; V was cut back by 1 base and J by 5 bases. The CDR3 bases are TGTGCCAGCAGCTTAGGGGTAGCTAGCGGGGGAGATACGCAGTATTTT. Translated: CASSLGVASGGDTQYF.

The count of this clone is one. The chain has TRBV5-1 and TRBJ2-5; 8 positions match TRBD1. The CDR3 length is 16 residues. V trimming: 2 bases; J trimming: 3 bases; junction bases outside the gene matches: 9. Germline V gives CDR1 SGHRS, CDR2 YFSETQ. The CDR3 coding sequence is TGCGCCAGCAGCTTCAACCCAGGACAGGGAGAAGAGACCCAGTACTTC. It codes for CASSFNPGQGEETQYF.

The V call is TRBV5-1, the J call TRBJ2-7, with D uncertain. The CDR3 has 14 residues. V lost 6 bases and J 0 bases, leaving 13 bases between the germline ends. Germline V gives CDR1 SGHRS, CDR2 YFSETQ. CDR3: CASTPLVGSYEQYF. The CDR3 nucleotides are TGCGCCAGCACCCCTTTAGTCGGCTCCTACGAGCAGTACTTC.

This clone was recorded only once. Other DNA sequences in the sample encode the same CDR3. The gene calls are TRBV13 and TRBJ2-1; 9 bases align to TRBD2. J lost 4 bases, V lost 4 bases, and 11 bases had no gene match. Germline loops: CDR1 PRHDT, CDR2 FYEKMQ (reference sequence). This CDR3 is built from 17 residues. The CDR3 region is CASSSSLAGHLYNEQFF. CDR3 coding DNA: TGTGCCAGCAGCTCGTCACTAGCGGGCCACCTATACAATGAGCAGTTCTTC.

The rearrangement joins TRBV5-1 to TRBJ2-5, with 7 bases lining up with TRBD1. Judging by the DNA end, TRBJ2-7 fits better; the J call may be wrong. CDR1 is SGHRS, CDR2 YFSETQ, per germline. The CDR3 length is 15 residues. The CDR3 protein is CASSLAGTAPNEQYF. The DNA of the CDR3 is TGCGCCAGCAGCTTGGCCGGGACAGCTCCTAACGAGCAGTACTTC.

The chain uses TRBV25-1 and TRBJ1-1, with D perhaps matching TRBD1 (5 bases). Germline CDR1 reads MGHDK; CDR2 reads SYGVNS. V dropped 1 base and J dropped 4 bases, with 10 bases sitting between them. The CDR3 contains 14 residues. CDR3 sequence (DNA): TGTGCCAGCAGTGAATCGGGGGGTTCCACTGAAGCTTTCTTT. Translated: CASSESGGSTEAFF.

V and J are TRBV19 and TRBJ1-5, with no clear D. Germline lookup yields CDR1 LNHDA and CDR2 SQIVND (reference sequence). The V and J ends lost 8 bases and 5 bases respectively, with 13 bases between them. The CDR3 totals 13 residues. CDR3 sequence reads: CASEGGGYQPQHF. The CDR3 DNA reads as TGTGCCAGTGAGGGCGGTGGATATCAGCCCCAGCATTTT. Filled out from reference TRBV19 and TRBJ1-5, the complete variable domain reads DGGITQSPKYLFRKEGQNVTLSCEQNLNHDAMYWYRQDPGQGLRLIYYSQIVNDFQKGDIAEGYSVSREKKESFPLTVTSAQKNPTAFYLCASEGGGYQPQHFGDGTRLSIL.

The V and J genes are TRBV9 and TRBJ1-1, with 9 bases that match TRBD1. Unmatched junction bases numbered 5, after V lost 4 bases and J lost 1 base. The CDR3 runs 15 residues. Germline CDR1 reads SGDLS; CDR2 reads YYNGEE. CDR3 loop: CASSPRTGANTEAFF. The CDR3 coding sequence is TGTGCCAGCAGCCCGAGGACAGGGGCGAACACTGAAGCTTTCTTT.

With respect to this clone: Other DNA sequences of this sample code for an identical CDR3. The CDR3 here is CASSLTGYNEKLFF. CDR3 in DNA: TGTGCCAGCAGCCTGACAGGATATAATGAAAAACTGTTTTTT. This chain joins TRBV5-8 and TRBJ1-4; tentative D call: TRBD1 (6 bases). The CDR3 totals 14 residues. The V end was cut by 4 bases, the J end by 4 bases, with 11 bases between. Germline-derived CDR1 and CDR2 are SGHTS and YDEGEE.